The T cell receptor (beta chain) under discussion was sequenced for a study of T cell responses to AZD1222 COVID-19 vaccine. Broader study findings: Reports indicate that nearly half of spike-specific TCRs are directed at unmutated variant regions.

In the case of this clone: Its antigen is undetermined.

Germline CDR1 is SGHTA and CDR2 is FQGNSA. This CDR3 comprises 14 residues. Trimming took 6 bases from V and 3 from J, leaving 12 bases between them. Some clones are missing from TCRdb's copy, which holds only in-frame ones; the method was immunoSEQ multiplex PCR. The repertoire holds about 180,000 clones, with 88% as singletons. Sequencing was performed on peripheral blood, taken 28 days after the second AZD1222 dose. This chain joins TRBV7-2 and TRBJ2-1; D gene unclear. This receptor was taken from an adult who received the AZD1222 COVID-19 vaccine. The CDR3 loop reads CASSRIKDYNEQFF. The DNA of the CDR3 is TGTGCCAGCAGTCGAATAAAAGACTACAATGAGCAGTTCTTC.